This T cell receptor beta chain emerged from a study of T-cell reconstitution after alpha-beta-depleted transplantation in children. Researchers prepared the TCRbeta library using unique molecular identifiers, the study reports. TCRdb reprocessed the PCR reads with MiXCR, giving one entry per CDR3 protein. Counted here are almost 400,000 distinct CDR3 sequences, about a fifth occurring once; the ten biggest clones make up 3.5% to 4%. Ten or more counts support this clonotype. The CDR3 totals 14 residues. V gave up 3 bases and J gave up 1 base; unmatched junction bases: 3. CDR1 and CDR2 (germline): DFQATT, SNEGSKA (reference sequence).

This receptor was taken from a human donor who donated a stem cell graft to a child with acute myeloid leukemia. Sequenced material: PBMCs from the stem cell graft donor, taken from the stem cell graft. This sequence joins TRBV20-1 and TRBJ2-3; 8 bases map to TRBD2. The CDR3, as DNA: TGCAGTGCTAGTTGGCGGGAGGGCACAGATACGCAGTATTTT. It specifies CSASWREGTDTQYF.